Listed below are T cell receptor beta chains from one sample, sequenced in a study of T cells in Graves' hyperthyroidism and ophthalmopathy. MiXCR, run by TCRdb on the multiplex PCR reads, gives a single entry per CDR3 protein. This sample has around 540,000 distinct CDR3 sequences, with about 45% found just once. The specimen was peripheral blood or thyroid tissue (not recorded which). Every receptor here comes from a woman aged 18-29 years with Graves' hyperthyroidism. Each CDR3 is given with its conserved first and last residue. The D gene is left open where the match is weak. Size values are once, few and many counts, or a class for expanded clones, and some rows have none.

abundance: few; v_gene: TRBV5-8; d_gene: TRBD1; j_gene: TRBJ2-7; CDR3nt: TGTGCCAGCAGCCACCCCCGGGACAGCACCTACGAGCAGTACTTC; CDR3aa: CASSHPRDSTYEQYF
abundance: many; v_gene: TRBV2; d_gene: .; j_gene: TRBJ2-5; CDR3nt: TGTGCCAGCAGCTACAGGGTCGGAGAGACCCAGTACTTC; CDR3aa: CASSYRVGETQYF
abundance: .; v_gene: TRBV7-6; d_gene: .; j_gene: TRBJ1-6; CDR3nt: TGTGCCAGCAGTTACGGAGGGCTCGATTCACCCCTCCACTTT; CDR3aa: CASSYGGLDSPLHF
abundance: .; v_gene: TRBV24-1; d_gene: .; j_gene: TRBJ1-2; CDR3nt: TGTGCCCCCAGTGACACCCGGGACACCGGCTATGGCTACACCTTC; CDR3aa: CAPSDTRDTGYGYTF
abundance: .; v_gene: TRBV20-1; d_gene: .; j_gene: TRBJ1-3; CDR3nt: TGCAGTGCCCACCCTCCGTCAAACTCTGGAAACACCATATATTTT; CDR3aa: CSAHPPSNSGNTIYF
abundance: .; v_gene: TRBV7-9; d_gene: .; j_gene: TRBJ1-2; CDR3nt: TGTGCCAGCAGCTTAGATCAGACGGATGGCTACACCTTC; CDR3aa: CASSLDQTDGYTF
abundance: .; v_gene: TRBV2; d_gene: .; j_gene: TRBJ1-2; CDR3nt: TGTGCCAGCAGTACGGACGTTTGGGGCGGCTACACCTTC; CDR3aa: CASSTDVWGGYTF
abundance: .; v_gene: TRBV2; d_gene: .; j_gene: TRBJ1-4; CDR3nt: TGTGCCAGCATAACCCAGGGACGTGAAAAACTGTTTTTT; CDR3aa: CASITQGREKLFF
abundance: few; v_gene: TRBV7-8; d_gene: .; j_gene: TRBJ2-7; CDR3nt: TGTGCCAGCAGCATAAAAGGGGACGGGCCCTACGAGCAGTACTTC; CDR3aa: CASSIKGDGPYEQYF
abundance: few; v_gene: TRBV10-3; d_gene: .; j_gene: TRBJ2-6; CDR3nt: TGTGCCATCACTGGGGCCAACGTCCTGACTTTC; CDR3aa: CAITGANVLTF
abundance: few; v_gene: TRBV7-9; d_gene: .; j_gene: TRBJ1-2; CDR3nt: TGTGCCAGCAGCTTAGTGACGGGAGGTAACTATGGCTACACCTTC; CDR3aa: CASSLVTGGNYGYTF
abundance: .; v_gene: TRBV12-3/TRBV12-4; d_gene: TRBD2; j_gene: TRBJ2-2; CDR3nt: TGTGCCAGCGCCTCCACGGGAGGGCCCACCGGGGAGCTGTTTTTT; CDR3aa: CASASTGGPTGELFF
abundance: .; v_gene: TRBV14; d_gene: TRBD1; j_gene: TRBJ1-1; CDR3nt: TGTGCCAGCAGCCAAAAAAAGCCGACATTGGGACAGGGAAAGAACACTGAAGCTTTCTTT; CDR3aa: CASSQKKPTLGQGKNTEAFF
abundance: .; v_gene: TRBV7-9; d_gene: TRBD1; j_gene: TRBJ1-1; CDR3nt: TGTGCCAGCAGCGGGGGGACAGGGTTGCGTGAAGCTTTCTTT; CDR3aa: CASSGGTGLREAFF
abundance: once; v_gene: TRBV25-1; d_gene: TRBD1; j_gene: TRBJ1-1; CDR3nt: TGTGCTGGCAACAGGGGATACACTGAAGCTTTCTTT; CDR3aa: CAGNRGYTEAFF
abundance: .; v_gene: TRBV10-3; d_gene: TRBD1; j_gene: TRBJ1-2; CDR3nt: TGTGCCATCAGCCCCAGGACAGGGGTCTTCGGTTATGGCTACACCTTC; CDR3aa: CAISPRTGVFGYGYTF
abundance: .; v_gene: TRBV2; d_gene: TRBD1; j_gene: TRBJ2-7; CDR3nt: TGTGCCATGGGACAGGGCGCCGAGCAGTACTTC; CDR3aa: CAMGQGAEQYF
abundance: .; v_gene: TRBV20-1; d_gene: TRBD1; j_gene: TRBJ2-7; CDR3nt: TGCAGTGCTAGTGGTGGGACAGAACTTTACGAGCAGTACTTC; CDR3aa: CSASGGTELYEQYF
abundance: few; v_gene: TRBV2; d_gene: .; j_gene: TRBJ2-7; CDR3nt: TGTGCCAGCAGCTTGAGCAGGGGCCCTAACGAGCAGTACTTC; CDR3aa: CASSLSRGPNEQYF
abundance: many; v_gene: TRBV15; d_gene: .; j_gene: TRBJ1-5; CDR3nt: TGTGCCACCAGCAGAGAATGGGGGCATCAGCCCCAGCATTTT; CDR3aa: CATSREWGHQPQHF
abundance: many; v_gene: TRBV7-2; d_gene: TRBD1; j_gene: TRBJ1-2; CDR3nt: TGTGCCAGCAGCTTTATGCAGGGGGTTCACTATGGCTACACCTTC; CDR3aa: CASSFMQGVHYGYTF